These 13 T cell receptor beta chains were sequenced from one sample in a study of human T cells and chemical hapten exposure. The time point is: patch test 2, 6 weeks after DPC sensitization. The treatment: therapeutic diphenylcyclopropenone sensitization with weekly scalp DPC. TCRdb reanalysed the RACE reads using MiXCR and keeps one entry per CDR3 protein. The repertoire has approximately 350,000 distinct CDR3 sequences, more than 5% of them found once; the top ten carry roughly 5.4%. The material sequenced was whole blood, taken in connection with sensitization to the hapten diphenylcyclopropenone (DPC). The receptors shown here come from a woman younger than 30 with alopecia areata. Some clones in this sample may be carry-over from other donors' samples.

The gene calls are TRBV7-2 and TRBJ2-5; TRBD2 matches 11 bases. Germline V CDR1 and CDR2: SGHTA, FQGNSA. The J segment lost 4 bases and the V segment lost 3 bases, leaving 7 bases of the junction unmatched. This CDR3 comprises 16 residues. The CDR3 DNA sequence: TGTGCCAGCAGCTTGAATAGCGGGGGGGCCGGAGAGACCCAGTACTTC. Protein product: CASSLNSGGAGETQYF.

This clonotype appeared many times. The rearrangement joins TRBV6-5 to TRBJ1-1; D call uncertain. The germline CDR1 and CDR2 sequences are MNHEY and SVGAGI. The CDR3 extends over 13 amino acids. Trimming took off 4 bases at V and 5 bases at J, with 11 bases between the two ends. The CDR3 region has the DNA TGTGCCAGCAGTTTGGGCCTTGGGACTGAAGCTTTCTTT. The encoded protein is CASSLGLGTEAFF.

This clonotype was observed at least ten times. The chain has TRBV28 and TRBJ2-3; 13 positions agree with TRBD2. The CDR3 runs to 16 residues. In germline, CDR1 is MDHEN, CDR2 SYDVKM. V dropped 3 bases and J dropped 6; count of bases not matched to a gene: 6. The CDR3: CASSFGTSGEQDTQYF. Written as DNA, the CDR3 is TGTGCCAGCAGTTTTGGGACTAGCGGGGAGCAGGATACGCAGTATTTT.

In its sample, this clonotype was seen a few times. Here the CDR3 DNA reads TGTGCCAGCAGCCAACTAGCGGACCAAGAGACCCAGTACTTC. It translates to CASSQLADQETQYF. The chain uses TRBV7-9 and TRBJ2-5, with TRBD2 identical over 8 bases. Trimming at V came to 5 bases and at J to 0 bases, leaving 2 bases not matched to a gene. This CDR3 is 14 amino acids long. Germline V gene sequence: CDR1 SEHNR, CDR2 FQNEAQ (reference sequence).

The sample holds many counts of this clonotype. The rearrangement uses TRBV7-9 and TRBJ1-1; D uncertain. Trimming pared 6 bases from V and 2 bases from J, leaving 10 bases between. Germline assignment: CDR1 SEHNR and CDR2 FQNEAQ (reference sequence). CDR3 length: 13 amino acids. The CDR3 loop reads CASRPDINTEAFF. CDR3 bases: TGTGCCAGCAGACCAGACATCAACACTGAAGCTTTCTTT. Combining the CDR3 with reference TRBV7-9 and TRBJ1-1 gives the whole variable domain DTGVSQNPRHKITKRGQNVTFRCDPISEHNRLYWYRQTLGQGPEFLTYFQNEAQLEKSRLLSDRFSAERPKGSFSTLEIQRTEQGDSAMYLCASRPDINTEAFFGQGTRLTVV.

At least ten counts were recorded for this clonotype. The chain uses TRBV29-1 and TRBJ1-2; TRBD1 aligns across 7 bases. J gave up 0 bases and V 0 bases, and 4 bases lay outside the gene matches. CDR3 size: 15 residues. Looked up from germline, CDR1 is SQVTM and CDR2 is ANQGSEA. DNA of the CDR3: TGCAGCGTTGAAGATTCGGGACAGCCTAACTATGGCTACACCTTC. This gives the protein CSVEDSGQPNYGYTF.

This clonotype was counted ten times or more. The CDR3 loop reads CASSPNPWGARYNEQFF. CDR3 DNA sequence: TGTGCCAGCAGTCCGAACCCCTGGGGGGCGCGATACAATGAGCAGTTCTTC. The chain recombines TRBV12-3 or TRBV12-4 with TRBJ2-1; D may correspond to TRBD1 or TRBD2 (6 bases each). The CDR3 sequence is 17 residues long. Between the trimmed V and J ends, which lost 5 bases and 4 bases, there was a span of 21 bases.

This clonotype was detected a few times. The chain carries TRBV6-2 or TRBV6-3 and TRBJ1-6; D is unclear. CDR3 length equals 15 residues. Germline CDR1 MNHEY, CDR2 SVGEGT. V was shortened by 2 bases and J by 6 bases, with 11 bases between the two germline ends. The CDR3 DNA sequence: TGTGCCAGCAGTTACCGAAAGACTGGTAATTCACCCCTCCACTTT. Translating it yields CASSYRKTGNSPLHF.

This clonotype occurred many times. The chain has TRBV20-1 and TRBJ1-1; D is perhaps TRBD1 (6 bases). CDR3 length equals 13 residues. V lost 6 bases, J lost 8 bases, and 19 bases lay in between. Germline V lookup: CDR1 DFQATT, CDR2 SNEGSKA (reference sequence). The CDR3 bases are TGCAGTGCCGAATTACAGGGCTTTAGGGAAGCTTTCTTT. It specifies CSAELQGFREAFF.

The chain has TRBV6-2 or TRBV6-3 and TRBJ2-7; D gene unclear. In germline, CDR1 is MNHEY, CDR2 SVGEGT. V lost 6 bases and J 1 base, leaving 4 bases between the germline ends. The CDR3 is 11 amino acids. CDR3 protein: CASRASYEQYF. The CDR3 DNA sequence: TGTGCCAGCAGAGCGTCCTACGAGCAGTACTTC.

This clonotype has only a few counts. V is TRBV20-1 and J is TRBJ1-1; a possible D gene is TRBD1 (5 bases). The CDR3 extends over 13 amino acids. In germline, CDR1 is DFQATT, CDR2 SNEGSKA (reference sequence). Trimming took 2 bases from V and 7 from J, leaving 14 bases between them. The CDR3 sequence: CSARSMTAVEAFF. The CDR3, as DNA: TGCAGTGCTAGATCCATGACAGCAGTTGAAGCTTTCTTT.

The chain employs TRBV6-2 or TRBV6-3 and TRBJ2-4; 7 nucleotides line up with TRBD1. The V and J ends lost 0 bases and 4 bases, in that order; junction bases with no gene match: 9. The CDR3 is made up of 17 amino acids. Germline V gene sequence: CDR1 MNHEY, CDR2 SVGEGT. The CDR3 loop reads CASSYSPYTGAKNIQYF. DNA for the CDR3: TGTGCCAGCAGTTACTCGCCCTATACAGGGGCGAAAAACATTCAGTACTTC.

This clonotype was seen ten or more times. The rearrangement links TRBV6-5 to TRBJ2-3; the D is unclear. This CDR3 has 15 residues. Germline CDR1 is MNHEY and CDR2 is SVGAGI. Trimming removed 2 bases from V and 1 base from J, with 10 bases in between. The CDR3 DNA reads as TGTGCCAGCAGTTACCTCTCGGCGGGCACAGATACGCAGTATTTT. It translates to CASSYLSAGTDTQYF.